The T cell receptor beta chain under discussion was sequenced for a study of T-cell reconstitution after alpha-beta-depleted transplantation in children. The CDR3 has 14 residues. Trimming left V 6 bases short and J 5 bases short, with 16 bases between. There are a few counts of this clonotype. Unique molecular identifiers were used in preparing the TCRbeta library. TCRdb independently ran MiXCR on the PCR reads; one entry per CDR3 protein. Among a few hundred thousand distinct CDR3 sequences listed, 9.5% to 10% were seen once. V is TRBV12-3 or TRBV12-4 and J is TRBJ1-1; tentative D call: TRBD1 (6 bases). The sequence was obtained from a human donor who donated a stem cell graft to a child with SCID. Sequencing used PBMCs from the stem cell graft donor, obtained from the stem cell graft. The CDR3 region is CASRGGGRTTEAFF. CDR3 nucleotide sequence: TGTGCCAGCAGGGGGGGCGGACGTACGACTGAAGCTTTCTTT.